The 16 T cell receptor beta chains listed next were all sequenced from one sample in a study of blood T cell repertoires in COVID-19. TCRdb keeps only in-frame clones here, not all; method: immunoSEQ multiplex PCR. The table lists 100,000 to 150,000 clones, approximately 88% of them singletons. The source material was peripheral blood. The receptors derive from a man aged 55 to 69 with acute or convalescent COVID-19.

This chain joins TRBV14 and TRBJ1-2; 7 bases match TRBD1. Looked up from germline, CDR1 is SGHDN and CDR2 is FVKESK. Trimming at V came to 2 bases and at J to 8 bases, leaving 5 bases not matched to a gene. CDR3 length equals 13 residues. In DNA form, the CDR3 reads TGTGCCAGCAGCCAAAATCGACAGGGAGGCTACACCTTC. It specifies CASSQNRQGGYTF.

This clone showed up just a few times. The rearrangement joins TRBV30 to TRBJ1-2; TRBD1 aligns across 9 bases. V dropped 2 bases and J dropped 4; count of bases not matched to a gene: 5. Per the germline V gene, CDR1 is GTSNPN and CDR2 is SVGIG (reference sequence). This CDR3 is 14 amino acids long. The CDR3 is CAWSSMGQGYGYTF. In nucleotides, the CDR3 is TGTGCCTGGAGTTCAATGGGACAGGGCTATGGCTACACCTTC. Full variable domain (missing parts from reference TRBV30 and TRBJ1-2): SQTIHQWPATLVQPVGSPLSLECTVEGTSNPNLYWYRQAAGRGLQLLFYSVGIGQISSEVPQNLSASRPQDRQFILSSKKLLLSDSGFYLCAWSSMGQGYGYTFGSGTRLTVV.

This chain joins TRBV11-2 and TRBJ1-1; D remains unclear. The germline V and J ends were trimmed by 5 bases and 4 bases, with 14 bases remaining between them. CDR3 length: 14 amino acids. The germline V gene encodes CDR1 SGHAT and CDR2 FQNNGV. CDR3 DNA sequence: TGTGCCAGCAGCCCCCACGCGGGCGTCACTGAAGCTTTCTTT. It yields the protein CASSPHAGVTEAFF.

The chain combines TRBV15 with TRBJ2-1, with TRBD2 matching over 7 bases. Trimming cost V 8 bases and J 6 bases; bases outside gene matches: 7. Germline CDR1 is LNHNV and CDR2 is YYDKDF (reference sequence). The CDR3 contains 13 residues. CDR3 in amino acids: CATGGTTPNEQFF. The CDR3 region has the DNA TGTGCCACCGGTGGGACTACCCCCAATGAGCAGTTCTTC.

The rearrangement joins TRBV19 to TRBJ1-4; D is unresolved. Germline CDR1 LNHDA, CDR2 SQIVND (reference sequence). Trimming removed 5 bases at V and 8 bases at J, with 12 bases between. This CDR3 is 13 amino acids long. The CDR3 DNA is TGTGCCAGTAGTCCCCCGGGAGCAGAAAAACTGTTTTTT. Translated: CASSPPGAEKLFF. The variable domain in full, completed from reference TRBV19 and TRBJ1-4, reads DGGITQSPKYLFRKEGQNVTLSCEQNLNHDAMYWYRQDPGQGLRLIYYSQIVNDFQKGDIAEGYSVSREKKESFPLTVTSAQKNPTAFYLCASSPPGAEKLFFGSGTQLSVL.

The chain carries TRBV20-1 and TRBJ2-1, with TRBD2 identical over 10 bases. V dropped 3 bases and J dropped 7; count of bases not matched to a gene: 6. This CDR3 comprises 14 residues. The germline CDR1 and CDR2 sequences are DFQATT and SNEGSKA (reference sequence). This CDR3 is CSASLPSGSNEQFF. The CDR3 DNA is TGCAGTGCTAGTCTGCCTAGCGGGAGTAATGAGCAGTTCTTC.

The V call is TRBV7-9, the J call TRBJ2-7, with D maybe TRBD1 (7 bases). Trimming shortened V by 1 base and J by 5 bases, and 21 bases separated the two germline ends. Germline lookup yields CDR1 SEHNR and CDR2 FQNEAQ (reference sequence). The length of the CDR3 is 17 residues. The CDR3 bases are TGTGCCAGCAGCTTAGTTCTCACGACAGGGACTTTCGACGAGCAGTACTTC. Encoded protein: CASSLVLTTGTFDEQYF.

The CDR3: CASKGQGAGEFF. The CDR3 bases are TGTGCCAGCAAAGGACAGGGGGCGGGTGAGTTCTTC. The rearrangement joins TRBV6-5 to TRBJ2-1, with 11 bases matching TRBD1. J was trimmed by 14 bases and V by 7 bases; bases with no gene match: 7. CDR1 and CDR2 (germline): MNHEY, SVGAGI. The CDR3 is 12 residues long.

This chain uses TRBV6-5 with TRBJ1-2; a possible D gene is TRBD1 (5 bases). The V end lost 2 bases, the J end lost 7 bases, and 20 bases lay between the germline ends. The CDR3 length is 16 residues. Germline V lookup: CDR1 MNHEY, CDR2 SVGAGI. The CDR3 spells CASSYQRLGGALGYTF. The CDR3, as DNA: TGTGCCAGCAGTTACCAGCGGTTGGGAGGGGCGCTTGGCTACACCTTC.

The sample holds a few counts of this clone. CDR3 in amino acids: CATSAGANYGYTF. CDR3 nucleotides: TGTGCCACTTCGGCGGGGGCCAACTATGGCTACACCTTC. This chain links TRBV24-1 with TRBJ1-2; D perhaps matches TRBD1 (6 bases). Germline loops: CDR1 KGHDR, CDR2 SFDVKD. The V gene lost 10 bases and the J gene lost 2 bases, with 13 bases spanning the gap. There are 13 residues in the CDR3.

The V and J genes are TRBV5-6 and TRBJ2-2, with 9 bases lining up with TRBD1. With V trimmed by 5 bases and J by 6 bases, 5 bases remained unmatched. This CDR3 is 14 amino acids long. Germline lookup yields CDR1 SGHDT and CDR2 YYEEEE. The CDR3 sequence is CASRRDRVAGELFF. DNA for the CDR3: TGTGCCAGCAGGCGGGACAGGGTGGCCGGGGAGCTGTTTTTT. The whole variable domain, remainder taken from reference TRBV5-6 and TRBJ2-2, is DAGVTQSPTHLIKTRGQQVTLRCSPKSGHDTVSWYQQALGQGPQFIFQYYEEEERQRGNFPDRFSGHQFPNYSSELNVNALLLGDSALYLCASRRDRVAGELFFGEGSRLTVL.

The chain combines TRBV3-1 (or the pseudogene TRBV3-2) with TRBJ1-4, with TRBD1 matching 8 bases. V lost 4 bases, J lost 7 bases, and 8 bases stayed unmatched. The CDR3 totals 15 residues. Germline CDR1 is LGHDT and CDR2 is YNNKEL (reference sequence). As DNA, the CDR3 is TGTGCCAGCAGCCCAGGACAGGGACAAAGTGAAAAACTGTTTTTT. Its translation is CASSPGQGQSEKLFF.

The chain uses TRBV5-1 and TRBJ2-5, with 8 bases aligning to TRBD2. V gave up 3 bases and J gave up 3 bases; unmatched junction bases: 16. CDR1 is SGHRS and CDR2 is YFSETQ in the germline V gene. CDR3 length: 18 residues. The CDR3 loop is CASSSLPGGLWTEETQYF. CDR3 DNA: TGCGCCAGCAGCTCATTACCGGGGGGGTTGTGGACCGAAGAGACCCAGTACTTC. Together with reference TRBV5-1 and TRBJ2-5, the CDR3 gives the full variable domain: KAGVTQTPRYLIKTRGQQVTLSCSPISGHRSVSWYQQTPGQGLQFLFEYFSETQRNKGNFPGRFSGRQFSNSRSEMNVSTLELGDSALYLCASSSLPGGLWTEETQYFGPGTRLLVL.

The chain combines TRBV30 with TRBJ1-5; D unclear. V lost 2 bases and J 2 bases, leaving 13 bases between the germline ends. The CDR3 has 15 residues. The germline CDR1 and CDR2 sequences are GTSNPN and SVGIG (reference sequence). The CDR3 spells CAWSRGGFRNQPQHF. Written as DNA, the CDR3 is TGTGCCTGGAGTCGGGGAGGATTTCGCAATCAGCCCCAGCATTTT.

The chain joins TRBV5-1 to TRBJ1-4, with 8 bases aligning to TRBD1. The CDR3 runs 15 residues. The junction had 3 bases not matched to a gene; V was cut back by 4 bases and J by 1 base. Germline V gene data show CDR1 as SGHRS and CDR2 as YFSETQ. The CDR3 DNA reads TGCGCCAGCAGCACGACAGGGGAAACTAATGAAAAACTGTTTTTT. Encoded protein: CASSTTGETNEKLFF.

This rearrangement joins TRBV28 to TRBJ1-3; 7 bases fit TRBD1. CDR3 length: 15 residues. Looked up from germline, CDR1 is MDHEN and CDR2 is SYDVKM. V shed 6 bases and J 0 bases; nucleotides not matched to a gene: 5. The CDR3 bases are TGTGCCAGCAGGACACAGGGGACCTCTGGAAACACCATATATTTT. Translated, it gives CASRTQGTSGNTIYF.